The entry that follows covers one T cell receptor beta chain sequence. J lost 4 bases, V lost 9 bases, and 11 bases had no gene match. This CDR3 is built from 15 residues. Germline V lookup: CDR1 LNHDA, CDR2 SQIVND (reference sequence). The data originate from a study of blood T cell repertoires in COVID-19. Living in about 25 US areas, the participants were between roughly 18 and 89 years of age. Self-reported history from a screening survey and questionnaire set each donor's cohort. In the original workflow: Reference gene primer amplification gave estimated nucleated cell counts. TCRdb keeps only in-frame clones here, not all; method: immunoSEQ multiplex PCR. For V, J and clone size, that table is used; D and trimming come from the DNA. Counted here are about 240,000 clones, around nine tenths occurring once; the ten biggest clones make up around 4%.

This clonotype was obtained from a woman in her twenties or thirties who had recovered from COVID-19. The chain links TRBV19 to TRBJ1-2, with 10 nucleotides matching TRBD1. The sample consisted of PBMCs or T cells enriched from blood (not recorded which). DNA for the CDR3: TGTGCCAGCAGACCCTCGGGACAGGGGATCTATGGCTACACCTTC. This sequence encodes CASRPSGQGIYGYTF.